Reported below is one T cell receptor beta chain. Its antigen target is currently unknown. Base qualities are missing; no much larger clone stands one base away. The data originate from a study of graft-versus-host responses after intestinal transplantation (dated by TCRdb to about 2021). As for the study more broadly: Multivisceral, liver-intestinal, or isolated intestinal transplants were received by the recipients. Bulk TCR-beta CDR3 sequencing was used to track graft-versus-host and host-versus-graft alloreactive T cell clones in the graft, circulation and bone marrow after intestinal transplantation. Anti-thymocyte globulin induction was given to all recipients, followed by maintenance tacrolimus and steroids for approximately 3 years. Instead of going to the commercial service, samples from a few later patients were sequenced in-house on an Illumina MiSeq and processed with MiXCR. To identify alloreactive clones, pre-transplant mixed lymphocyte reaction products were sequenced and compared with unstimulated pre-transplant donor and recipient T cells. Donor T cell macrochimerism was defined as a peak of at least 4% donor T cells among recipient peripheral blood mononuclear cells. The cohort enrolled 20 to 25 intestinal transplant recipients including one retransplant, and a few patients lacking pretransplant specimens were excluded. Broad study findings and their caveats: Patients with donor T cell macrochimerism had high GvH to HvG T cell clonal ratios in their allografts. Conclusions were limited by the relatively low number and heterogeneity of intestinal transplant patients. GvH clones were found in recipient bone marrow, and some of the GvH clones appeared earlier in ileal mucosa or blood, which is consistent with an intestinal mucosal origin. Early after transplant, declines in HvG clones were associated with peak levels of circulating GvH clones.

The germline V gene yields SGHRS for CDR1 and YFSETQ for CDR2. Trimming at the junction amounts to 1 base on V and 2 bases on J, and the germline ends lie 7 bases apart. The CDR3 holds 14 amino acids from the cysteine to the phenylalanine. CDR3 DNA only is kept here, 42 bases in frame from base 1. Blood samples were collected up to 4 times in the first month after transplant and then at least monthly when available. Libraries were constructed by the immunoSEQ multiplex PCR assay. Adaptive Biotechnologies carried out high-throughput TCR-beta CDR3 sequencing of genomic DNA for most patients. The original pipeline was this. Adaptive's ImmunoSEQ software supplied the TCR sequencing data for 15 to 20 patients, while MiXCR and VDJtools were used to process three other patients. CDR3 nucleotide sequences shared between donor and recipient were removed because the origin of such sequences could not be assigned. To be classed as alloreactive, a clone needed at least 2-fold expansion over unstimulated cells and a minimum CFSE-low frequency of 0.002% (template counts) or 0.001% (read counts). Mappable clones were those detected in sequenced pre-transplant spleen, lymph node, or MLR CFSE-low populations of the donor or recipient. The cumulative frequency of alloreactive clones was calculated as a percentage of all sequences, weighted by copy number. TCRdb retrieved this table from immuneACCESS and kept in-frame rearrangements only. Not all clones are present; in checked studies, unresolved V genes account for under half, and no reason is known for the remainder. That table supplies the V and J calls and clone size; D and trimming were determined from the DNA. The sample contains roughly 18,000 clones, approximately 95% of them found a single time. 0.75% to 0.9% of the sample rests with the top ten.

Specimen: PBMCs, collected 23 days after intestinal transplant. The clonotype comes from a human patient who received an intestinal transplant, so some T cells may come from the graft donor. The chain links TRBV5-1 with TRBJ2-4, with no confident D gene call. The CDR3: CASSLSSPKNIQYF. Read as DNA, the sequence is TGCGCCAGCAGCTTGAGCAGCCCCAAAAACATTCAGTACTTC.